This TCR beta chain was sequenced in a study of CD8 T cells in Susac syndrome. Random hexamers were used to reverse transcribe about 0.45 to 1 ug of RNA. TCRdb reprocessed the immunoSEQ multiplex PCR reads with MiXCR, giving one entry per CDR3 protein. The sample holds approximately 180,000 distinct CDR3 sequences, 90% to 97% seen once. The V and J ends lost 2 bases and 6 bases respectively, with 11 bases between them. Germline V gives CDR1 ENHRY, CDR2 SYGVKD. CDR3 length equals 14 residues. V is TRBV10-3 and J is TRBJ1-5; D is perhaps TRBD1 (6 bases). This receptor was identified in a human donor with multiple sclerosis. Input material: CD4+ T cells from PBMCs. CDR3 in amino acids: CAISEGGESQPQHF. CDR3 nucleotide sequence: TGTGCCATCAGTGAGGGGGGCGAGTCTCAGCCCCAGCATTTT.